This TCR beta chain was documented in a study of blood T cell repertoires in COVID-19. As for the study in general: Some COVID-19 samples were acute and others convalescent; all came from the United States, Italy and Spain. PBMCs, B-cell-depleted T cells, or T cells provided the cDNA or gDNA that made up the material.

Authors' data handling: Counts of nucleated cells, estimated from reference gene primer amplification, were obtained. This table comes from immunoSEQ multiplex PCR, and its TCRdb copy is limited to in-frame clones, with some not included. V and J calls and clone size are copied from that table; D and trimming were computed from the DNA. The sample has 200,000 to 250,000 clones, about 90% seen once. V shed 0 bases and J shed 4 bases, with 5 bases lying between them. This CDR3 spans 13 amino acids. Germline V gives CDR1 LNHNV, CDR2 YYDKDF (reference sequence). The gene calls are TRBV15 and TRBJ2-3; D unresolved. Sequenced: peripheral blood. This clonotype was obtained from a woman aged 60-75 years with acute or convalescent COVID-19. This CDR3 reads CATSRDRADTQYF. In DNA, the CDR3 is TGTGCCACCAGCAGAGATCGAGCAGATACGCAGTATTTT.